This T cell receptor beta chain was observed in a study of beta chain features in type 1 diabetes. Study overall: In all, around 100,000,000 sorted cells from all samples were analyzed.

From germline, CDR1 is SGHKS and CDR2 YYEKEE (reference sequence). V lost 4 bases and J lost 3, with 9 bases in between. This CDR3 has 13 amino acids. Sequencing targeted expressed TCRB transcripts, as all isolated RNA had been reverse transcribed. Measured with immunoSEQ multiplex PCR; TCRdb has only the in-frame clones, and not every one. The sample contains around 130,000 clones, around 9% of which appear only once. Overall study results and limits: Shorter TCRB CDR3s, moderately but significantly so, were found in Type 1 diabetes patients in all four CD4+ subsets.

Turning to this clone: Its antigen is unknown.

V usage is TRBV5-5 and J usage is TRBJ2-3; tentative D call: TRBD2 (5 bases). This TCR derives from a man under 40 with type 1 diabetes. Material: central memory CD4+ T cells from blood. The CDR3 loop is CASSIPGTDTQYF. Written as DNA, the CDR3 is TGTGCCAGCAGCATCCCGGGAACAGATACGCAGTATTTT.